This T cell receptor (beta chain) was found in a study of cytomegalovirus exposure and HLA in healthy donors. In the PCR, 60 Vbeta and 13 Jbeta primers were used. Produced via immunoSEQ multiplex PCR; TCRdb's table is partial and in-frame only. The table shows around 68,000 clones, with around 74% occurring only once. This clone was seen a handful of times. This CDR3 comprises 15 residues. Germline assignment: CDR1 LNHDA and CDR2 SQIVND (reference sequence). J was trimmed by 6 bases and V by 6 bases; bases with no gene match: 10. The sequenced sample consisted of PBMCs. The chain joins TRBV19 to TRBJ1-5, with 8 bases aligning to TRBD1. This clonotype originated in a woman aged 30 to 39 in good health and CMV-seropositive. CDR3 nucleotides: TGTGCCAGTAGAGTGCAGGGGGCCGGGGTTCAGCCCCAGCATTTT. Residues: CASRVQGAGVQPQHF. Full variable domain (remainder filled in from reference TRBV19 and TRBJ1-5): DGGITQSPKYLFRKEGQNVTLSCEQNLNHDAMYWYRQDPGQGLRLIYYSQIVNDFQKGDIAEGYSVSREKKESFPLTVTSAQKNPTAFYLCASRVQGAGVQPQHFGDGTRLSIL.